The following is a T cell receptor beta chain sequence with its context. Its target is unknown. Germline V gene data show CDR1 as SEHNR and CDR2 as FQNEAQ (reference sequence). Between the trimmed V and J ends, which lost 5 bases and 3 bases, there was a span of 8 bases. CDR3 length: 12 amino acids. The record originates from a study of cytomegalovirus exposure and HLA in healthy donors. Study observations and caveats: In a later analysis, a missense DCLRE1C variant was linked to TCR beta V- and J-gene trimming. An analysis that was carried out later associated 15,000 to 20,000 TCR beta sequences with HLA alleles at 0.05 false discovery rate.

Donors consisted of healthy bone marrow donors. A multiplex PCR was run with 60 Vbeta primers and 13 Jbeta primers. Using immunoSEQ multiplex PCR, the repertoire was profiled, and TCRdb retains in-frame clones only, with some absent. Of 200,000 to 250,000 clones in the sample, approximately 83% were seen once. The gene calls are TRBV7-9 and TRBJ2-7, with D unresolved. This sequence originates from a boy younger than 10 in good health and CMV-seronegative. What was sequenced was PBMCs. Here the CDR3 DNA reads TGTGCCAGCAGCGTCGACTTCTACGAGCAGTACTTC. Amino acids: CASSVDFYEQYF.